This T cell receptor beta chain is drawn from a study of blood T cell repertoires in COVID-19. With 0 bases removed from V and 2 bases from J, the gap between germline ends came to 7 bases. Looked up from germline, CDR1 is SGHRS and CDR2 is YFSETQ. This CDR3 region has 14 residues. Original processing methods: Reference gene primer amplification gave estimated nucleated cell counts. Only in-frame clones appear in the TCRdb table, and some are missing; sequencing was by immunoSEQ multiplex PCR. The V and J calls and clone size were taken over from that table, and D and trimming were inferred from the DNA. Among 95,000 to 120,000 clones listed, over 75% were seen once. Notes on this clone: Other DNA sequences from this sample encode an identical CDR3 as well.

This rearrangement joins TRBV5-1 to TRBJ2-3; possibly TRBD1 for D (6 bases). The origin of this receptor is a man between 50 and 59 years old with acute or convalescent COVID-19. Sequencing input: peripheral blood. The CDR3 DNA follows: TGCGCCAGCAGCTTGGGGGGGCCCACAGATACGCAGTATTTT. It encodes CASSLGGPTDTQYF.